This TCR beta chain was found in a study of T cells expressing NK-cell markers. Study overall: Sorted T-cell subsets CD3+CD56+NKG2C+, CD3+CD56+NKG2C- and CD3+CD56-NKG2C+ were TCR beta-sequenced. There were seven HCMV-seropositive donors and one seronegative donor among the eight sequenced.

Broader study findings: In 5 to 7 donors, dominant CD3+CD56+NKG2C+ clones formed roughly 1.0-7.5% of CD8+ cells. Among several donors, these clonotypes also ranked first in the CD3+CD56-NKG2C+ fraction.

TCRdb reprocessed the 5' RACE reads; each CDR3 protein has one entry and no DNA is given. Recorded for this sample: fewer than 550,000 distinct CDR3 sequences. Concerning this clonotype itself: Antigen: not known.

The CDR3 sequence is 16 residues long. Germline CDR1 is DFQATT and CDR2 is SNEGSKA (reference sequence). The origin of this receptor is a woman aged 50 to 60 in good health. The J gene is TRBJ1-1, the V gene TRBV20-1; TCRdb gives TRBD1 as the D gene, but with no DNA this cannot be confirmed. Sequencing input: blood T cells: a sorted CD56 or NKG2C T cell subset, CD4+ or CD8+ T cells, or bulk PBMC T cells (not recorded which). CDR3 loop: CSARDLTATGATEAFF.